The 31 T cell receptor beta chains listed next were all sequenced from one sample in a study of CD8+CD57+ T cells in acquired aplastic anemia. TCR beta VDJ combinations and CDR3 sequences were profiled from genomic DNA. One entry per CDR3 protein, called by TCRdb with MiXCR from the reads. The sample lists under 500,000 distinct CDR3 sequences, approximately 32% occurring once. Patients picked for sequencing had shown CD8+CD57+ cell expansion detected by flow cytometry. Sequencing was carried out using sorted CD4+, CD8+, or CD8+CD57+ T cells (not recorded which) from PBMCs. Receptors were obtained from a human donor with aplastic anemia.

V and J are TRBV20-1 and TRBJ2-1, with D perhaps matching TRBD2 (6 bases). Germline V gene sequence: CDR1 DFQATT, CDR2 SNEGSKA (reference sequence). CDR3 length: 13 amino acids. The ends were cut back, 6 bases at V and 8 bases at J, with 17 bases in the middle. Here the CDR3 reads CSAEETSIHEQFF. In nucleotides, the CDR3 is TGCAGTGCGGAAGAAACTAGCATCCATGAGCAGTTCTTC.

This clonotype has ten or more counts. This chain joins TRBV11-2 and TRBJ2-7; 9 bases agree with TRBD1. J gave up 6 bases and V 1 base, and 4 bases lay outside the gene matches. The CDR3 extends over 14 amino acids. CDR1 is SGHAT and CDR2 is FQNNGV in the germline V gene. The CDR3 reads CASSLGGTGIEQYF. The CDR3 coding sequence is TGTGCCAGCAGCTTAGGGGGGACAGGGATCGAGCAGTACTTC. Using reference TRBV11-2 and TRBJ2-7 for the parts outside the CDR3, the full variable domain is EAGVAQSPRYKIIEKRQSVAFWCNPISGHATLYWYQQILGQGPKLLIQFQNNGVVDDSQLPKDRFSAERLKGVDSTLKIQPAKLEDSAVYLCASSLGGTGIEQYFGPGTRLTVT.

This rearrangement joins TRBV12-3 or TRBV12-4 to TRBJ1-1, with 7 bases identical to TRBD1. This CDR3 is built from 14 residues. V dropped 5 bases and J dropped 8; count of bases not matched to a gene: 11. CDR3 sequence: CASSPSQGQREAFF. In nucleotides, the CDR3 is TGTGCCAGCAGTCCCTCGCAGGGACAGAGAGAAGCTTTCTTT.

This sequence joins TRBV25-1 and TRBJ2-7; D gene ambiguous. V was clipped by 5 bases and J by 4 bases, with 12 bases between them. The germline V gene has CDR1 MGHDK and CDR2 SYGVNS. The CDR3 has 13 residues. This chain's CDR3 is CASSINGPYEQYF. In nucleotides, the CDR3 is TGTGCCAGCAGTATCAACGGGCCTTACGAGCAGTACTTC.

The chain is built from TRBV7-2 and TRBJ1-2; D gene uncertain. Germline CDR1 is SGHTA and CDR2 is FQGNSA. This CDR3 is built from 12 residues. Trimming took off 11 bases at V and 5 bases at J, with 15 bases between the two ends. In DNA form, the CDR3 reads TGTGCCTGGAGTCCGCGACGGTATGGCTACACCTTC. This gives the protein CAWSPRRYGYTF.

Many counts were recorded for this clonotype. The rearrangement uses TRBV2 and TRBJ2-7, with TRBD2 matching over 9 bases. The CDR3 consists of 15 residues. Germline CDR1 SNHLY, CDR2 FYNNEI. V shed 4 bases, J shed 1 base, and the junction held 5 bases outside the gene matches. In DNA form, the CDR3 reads TGTGCCAGCAGTGTTTTAGCGGGAGAGTCCTACGAGCAGTACTTC. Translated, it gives CASSVLAGESYEQYF.

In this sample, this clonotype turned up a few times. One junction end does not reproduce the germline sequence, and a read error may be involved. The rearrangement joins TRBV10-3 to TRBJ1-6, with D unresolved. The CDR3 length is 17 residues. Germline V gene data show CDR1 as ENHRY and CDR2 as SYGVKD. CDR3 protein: CASSYSRSSSYNSPLHF. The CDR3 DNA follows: TGTGCCAGCAGTTACTCGAGGAGTAGCTCCTATAATTCACCCCTCCACTTT.

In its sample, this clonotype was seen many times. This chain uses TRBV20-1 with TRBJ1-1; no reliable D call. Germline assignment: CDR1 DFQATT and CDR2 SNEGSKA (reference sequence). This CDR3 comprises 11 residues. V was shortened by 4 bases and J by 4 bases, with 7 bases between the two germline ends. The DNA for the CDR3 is TGCAGTGCTAATAGGAGCACTGAAGCTTTCTTT. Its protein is CSANRSTEAFF.

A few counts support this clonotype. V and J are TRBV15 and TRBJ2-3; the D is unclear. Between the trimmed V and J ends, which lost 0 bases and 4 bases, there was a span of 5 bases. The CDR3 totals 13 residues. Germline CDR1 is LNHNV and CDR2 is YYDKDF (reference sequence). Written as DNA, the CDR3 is TGTGCCACCAGCAGAGATAGGGCAGATACGCAGTATTTT. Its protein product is CATSRDRADTQYF.

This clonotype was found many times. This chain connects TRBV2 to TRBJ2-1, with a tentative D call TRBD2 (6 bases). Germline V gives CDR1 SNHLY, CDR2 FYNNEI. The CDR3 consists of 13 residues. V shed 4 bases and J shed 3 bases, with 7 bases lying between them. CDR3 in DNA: TGTGCCAGCAGTGGGGAGGTCTACAATGAGCAGTTCTTC. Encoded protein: CASSGEVYNEQFF. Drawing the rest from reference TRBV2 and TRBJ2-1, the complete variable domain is EPEVTQTPSHQVTQMGQEVILRCVPISNHLYFYWYRQILGQKVEFLVSFYNNEISEKSEIFDDQFSVERPDGSNFTLKIRSTKLEDSAMYFCASSGEVYNEQFFGPGTRLTVL.

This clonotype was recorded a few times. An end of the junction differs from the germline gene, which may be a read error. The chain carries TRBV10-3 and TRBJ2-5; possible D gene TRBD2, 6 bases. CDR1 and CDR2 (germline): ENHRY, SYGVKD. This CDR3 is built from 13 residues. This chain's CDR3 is CASSPSGEETQYF. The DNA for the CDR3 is TGTGCCAGCAGTCCTTCGGGAGAAGAGACCCAGTACTTC.

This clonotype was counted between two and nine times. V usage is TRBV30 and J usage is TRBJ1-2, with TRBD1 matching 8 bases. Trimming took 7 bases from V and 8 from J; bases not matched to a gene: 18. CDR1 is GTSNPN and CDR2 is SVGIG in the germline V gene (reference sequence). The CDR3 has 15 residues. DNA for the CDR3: TGTGCCTTATCCCGTGGACAGGGTTTGGGGAGAGGCTACACCTTC. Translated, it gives CALSRGQGLGRGYTF.

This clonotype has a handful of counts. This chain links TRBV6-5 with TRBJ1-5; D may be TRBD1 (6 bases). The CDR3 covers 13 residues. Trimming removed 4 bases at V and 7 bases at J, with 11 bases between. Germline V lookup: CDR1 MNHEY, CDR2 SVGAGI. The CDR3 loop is CASSSAGDQPQHF. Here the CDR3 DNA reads TGTGCCAGCAGTTCTGCAGGGGACCAGCCCCAGCATTTT.

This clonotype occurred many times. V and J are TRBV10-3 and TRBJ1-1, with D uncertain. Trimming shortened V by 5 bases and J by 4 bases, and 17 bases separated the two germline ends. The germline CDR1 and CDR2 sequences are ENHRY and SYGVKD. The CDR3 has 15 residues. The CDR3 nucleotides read TGTGCCATCAGTTCTAGGGCCTTAACGGGCACTGAAGCTTTCTTT. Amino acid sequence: CAISSRALTGTEAFF.

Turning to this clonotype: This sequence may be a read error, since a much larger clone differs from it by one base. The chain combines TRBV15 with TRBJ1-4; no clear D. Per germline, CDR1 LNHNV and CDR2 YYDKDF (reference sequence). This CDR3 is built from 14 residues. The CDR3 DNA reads TGTGCCACCAGCAGAGGGGCAACTGATGAAAAACTGTTTTTT. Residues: CATSRGATDEKLFF.

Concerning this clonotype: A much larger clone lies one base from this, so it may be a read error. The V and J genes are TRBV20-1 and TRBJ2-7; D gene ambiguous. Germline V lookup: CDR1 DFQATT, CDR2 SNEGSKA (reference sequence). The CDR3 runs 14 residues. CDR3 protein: CSASRQSLFDEQNF. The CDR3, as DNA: TGCAGTGCTAGTCGTCAGTCTCTGTTTGACGAGCAGAACTTC.

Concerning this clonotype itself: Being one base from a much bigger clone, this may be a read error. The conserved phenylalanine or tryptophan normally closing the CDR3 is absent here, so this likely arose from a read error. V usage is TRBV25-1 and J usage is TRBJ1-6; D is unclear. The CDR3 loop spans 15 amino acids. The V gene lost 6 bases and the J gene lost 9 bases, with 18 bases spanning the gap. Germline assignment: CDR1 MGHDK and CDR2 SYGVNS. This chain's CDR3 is CASSLVGLSLSPLHL. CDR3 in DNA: TGTGCCAGCAGCTTAGTCGGGCTTAGTCTTTCACCCCTCCACCTT.

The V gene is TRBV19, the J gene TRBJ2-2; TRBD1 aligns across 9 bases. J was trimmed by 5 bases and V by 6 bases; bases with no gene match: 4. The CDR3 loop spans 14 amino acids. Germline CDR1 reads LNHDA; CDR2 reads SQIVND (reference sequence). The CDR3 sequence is CASSPGQGTGELFF. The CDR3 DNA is TGTGCCAGTAGCCCGGGACAGGGAACCGGGGAGCTGTTTTTT. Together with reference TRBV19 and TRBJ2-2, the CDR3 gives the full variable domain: DGGITQSPKYLFRKEGQNVTLSCEQNLNHDAMYWYRQDPGQGLRLIYYSQIVNDFQKGDIAEGYSVSREKKESFPLTVTSAQKNPTAFYLCASSPGQGTGELFFGEGSRLTVL.

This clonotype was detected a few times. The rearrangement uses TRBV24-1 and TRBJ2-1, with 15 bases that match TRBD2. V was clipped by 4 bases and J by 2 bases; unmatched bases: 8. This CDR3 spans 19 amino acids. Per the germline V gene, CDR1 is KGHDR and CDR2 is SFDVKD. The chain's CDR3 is CATSDRNRTSGRAYNEQFF. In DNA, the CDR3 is TGTGCCACCAGTGACCGGAATCGGACTAGCGGGAGGGCCTACAATGAGCAGTTCTTC.

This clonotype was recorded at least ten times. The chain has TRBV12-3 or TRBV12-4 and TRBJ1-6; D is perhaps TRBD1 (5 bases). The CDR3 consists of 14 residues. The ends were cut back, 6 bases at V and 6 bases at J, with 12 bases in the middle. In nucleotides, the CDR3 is TGTGCCAGCAGAGACGACAGATCTAATTCACCCCTCCACTTT. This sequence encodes CASRDDRSNSPLHF.

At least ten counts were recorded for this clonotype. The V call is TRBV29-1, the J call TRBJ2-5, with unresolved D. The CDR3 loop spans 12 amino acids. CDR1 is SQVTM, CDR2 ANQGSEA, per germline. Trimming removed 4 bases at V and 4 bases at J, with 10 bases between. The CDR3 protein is CSVVRQAETQYF. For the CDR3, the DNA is TGCAGCGTTGTAAGGCAGGCAGAGACCCAGTACTTC.

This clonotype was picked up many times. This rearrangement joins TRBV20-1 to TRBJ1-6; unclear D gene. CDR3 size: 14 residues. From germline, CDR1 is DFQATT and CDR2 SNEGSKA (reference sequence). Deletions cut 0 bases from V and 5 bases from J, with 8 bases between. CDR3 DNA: TGCAGTGCTAGAGATAGCCTTAATAATTCACCCCTCCACTTT. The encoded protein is CSARDSLNNSPLHF.

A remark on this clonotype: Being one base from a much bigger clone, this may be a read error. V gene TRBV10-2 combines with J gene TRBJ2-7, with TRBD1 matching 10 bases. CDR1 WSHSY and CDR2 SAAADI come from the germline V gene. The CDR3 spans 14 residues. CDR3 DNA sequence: TGTGCCAGCAGCACCCGGGACAGGGGCTACGAGCAGCACTTC. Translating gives CASSTRDRGYEQHF.

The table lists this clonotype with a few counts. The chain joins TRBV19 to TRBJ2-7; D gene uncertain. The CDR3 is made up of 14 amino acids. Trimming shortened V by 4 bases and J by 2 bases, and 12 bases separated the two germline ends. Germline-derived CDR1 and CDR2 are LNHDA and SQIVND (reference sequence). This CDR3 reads CASSNGPSAYEQYF. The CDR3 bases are TGTGCCAGTAGTAACGGGCCCTCCGCCTACGAGCAGTACTTC.

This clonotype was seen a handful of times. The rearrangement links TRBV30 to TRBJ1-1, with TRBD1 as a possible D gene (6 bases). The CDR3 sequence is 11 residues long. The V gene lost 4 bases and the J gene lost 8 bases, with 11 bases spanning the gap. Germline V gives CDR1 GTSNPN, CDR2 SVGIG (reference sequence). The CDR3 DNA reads TGTGCCTGGAACTCTGGGGGCGAAGCTTTCTTT. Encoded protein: CAWNSGGEAFF.

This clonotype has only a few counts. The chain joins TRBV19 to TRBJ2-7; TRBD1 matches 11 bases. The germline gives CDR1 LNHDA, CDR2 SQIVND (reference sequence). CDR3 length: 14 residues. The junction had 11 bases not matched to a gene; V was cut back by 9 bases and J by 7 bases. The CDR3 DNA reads TGTGCCAGCAGGACGGGACAGGGGGTTGTTGAGCAGTACTTC. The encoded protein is CASRTGQGVVEQYF. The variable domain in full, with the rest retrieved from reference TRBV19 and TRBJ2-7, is DGGITQSPKYLFRKEGQNVTLSCEQNLNHDAMYWYRQDPGQGLRLIYYSQIVNDFQKGDIAEGYSVSREKKESFPLTVTSAQKNPTAFYLCASRTGQGVVEQYFGPGTRLTVT.

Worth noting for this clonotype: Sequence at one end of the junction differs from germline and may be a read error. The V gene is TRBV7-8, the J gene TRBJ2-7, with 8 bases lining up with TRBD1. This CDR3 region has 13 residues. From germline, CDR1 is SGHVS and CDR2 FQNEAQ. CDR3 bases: TGCGCCAGCAGCCATCCGGACAGGGACGAGCAGTACTTC. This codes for CASSHPDRDEQYF.

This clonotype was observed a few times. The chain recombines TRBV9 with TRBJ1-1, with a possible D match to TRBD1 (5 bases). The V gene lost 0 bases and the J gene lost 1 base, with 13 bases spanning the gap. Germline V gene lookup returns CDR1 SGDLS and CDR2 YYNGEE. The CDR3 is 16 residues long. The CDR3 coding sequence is TGTGCCAGCAGCGTAGAACCCACAGGAGCGAACACTGAAGCTTTCTTT. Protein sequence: CASSVEPTGANTEAFF.

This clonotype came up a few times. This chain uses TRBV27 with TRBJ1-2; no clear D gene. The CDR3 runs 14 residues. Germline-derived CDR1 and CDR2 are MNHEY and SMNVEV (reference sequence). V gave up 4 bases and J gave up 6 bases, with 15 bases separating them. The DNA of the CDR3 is TGTGCCAGCAGTTCCGATCTCCGACGGGATGGCTACACCTTC. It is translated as CASSSDLRRDGYTF.

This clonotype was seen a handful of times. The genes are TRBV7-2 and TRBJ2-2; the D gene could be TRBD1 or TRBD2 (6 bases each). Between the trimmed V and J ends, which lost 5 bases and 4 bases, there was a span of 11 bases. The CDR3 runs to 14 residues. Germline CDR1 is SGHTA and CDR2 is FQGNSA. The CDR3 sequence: CASSLKGGTGELFF. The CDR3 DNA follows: TGTGCCAGCAGCCTCAAGGGGGGCACCGGGGAGCTGTTTTTT.

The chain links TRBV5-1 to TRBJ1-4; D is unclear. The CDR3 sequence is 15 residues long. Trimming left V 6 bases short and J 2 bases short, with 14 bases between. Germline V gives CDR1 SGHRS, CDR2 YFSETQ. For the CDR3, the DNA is TGCGCCAGCATTACCCTCCCCGGGACTAATGAAAAACTGTTTTTT. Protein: CASITLPGTNEKLFF.